The 23 T cell receptor beta chains listed next were all sequenced from one sample in a study of T cell responses to AZD1222 COVID-19 vaccine. Data came from immunoSEQ multiplex PCR; TCRdb stores just in-frame clones and leaves some out. The sample records under 150,000 clones, approximately 85% being singletons. The sample was peripheral blood, taken on day 0 of MenACWY control vaccination. The receptors were gathered from an adult in good health.

V and J are TRBV19 and TRBJ2-2; D may be TRBD1 or TRBD2 (6 bases each). This CDR3 has 16 amino acids. The V gene lost 7 bases and the J gene lost 1 base, with 16 bases spanning the gap. Germline assignment: CDR1 LNHDA and CDR2 SQIVND (reference sequence). The CDR3: CASTRGQGRNTGELFF. In nucleotides, the CDR3 is TGTGCCAGTACCCGGGGGCAGGGCCGGAACACCGGGGAGCTGTTTTTT. Looking up the rest from reference TRBV19 and TRBJ2-2 gives the full variable domain: DGGITQSPKYLFRKEGQNVTLSCEQNLNHDAMYWYRQDPGQGLRLIYYSQIVNDFQKGDIAEGYSVSREKKESFPLTVTSAQKNPTAFYLCASTRGQGRNTGELFFGEGSRLTVL.

The chain employs TRBV7-2 and TRBJ2-3, with 9 bases fitting TRBD2. This CDR3 has 17 residues. Trimming removed 1 base from V and 4 bases from J; junction bases left unmatched: 9. CDR1 is SGHTA, CDR2 FQGNSA, per germline. CDR3 residues: CASSLVWRGGWPDTQYF. The CDR3 bases are TGTGCCAGCAGCTTAGTCTGGCGGGGGGGCTGGCCAGATACGCAGTATTTT.

This sequence joins TRBV5-6 and TRBJ1-3, with TRBD1 identical over 9 bases. The CDR3 extends over 15 amino acids. J lost 4 bases, V lost 2 bases, and 4 bases had no gene match. Germline V gene data show CDR1 as SGHDT and CDR2 as YYEEEE. CDR3: CASSFMGTGGNTIYF. CDR3 in DNA: TGTGCCAGCAGCTTTATGGGGACAGGGGGAAACACCATATATTTT.

The chain carries TRBV29-1 and TRBJ2-1; 7 bases are shared with TRBD1. The CDR3 spans 14 residues. The ends lost 6 bases at V and 4 bases at J; junction bases unmatched: 9. Germline-derived CDR1 and CDR2 are SQVTM and ANQGSEA. For the CDR3, the DNA is TGCAGCGTCCAGGGGGTCGGACCGTACAATGAGCAGTTCTTC. This codes for CSVQGVGPYNEQFF.

This clone was detected only once. V is TRBV6-5 and J is TRBJ2-7; 10 nucleotides line up with TRBD1. The CDR3 loop spans 15 amino acids. The ends lost 5 bases at V and 5 bases at J; junction bases unmatched: 9. From germline, CDR1 is MNHEY and CDR2 SVGAGI. DNA for the CDR3: TGTGCCAGCAGTAGAACCGGGACAGGGGTAGACGAGCAGTACTTC. Translated, it gives CASSRTGTGVDEQYF.

V gene TRBV6-1 combines with J gene TRBJ1-1; TRBD1 matches at 10 bases. Trimming removed 4 bases from V and 6 bases from J; junction bases left unmatched: 20. This CDR3 comprises 19 residues. Germline CDR1 reads MNHNS; CDR2 reads SASEGT. This chain's CDR3 is CASSADRGRPFTAVSEAFF. CDR3 sequence (DNA): TGTGCCAGCAGTGCCGACAGGGGGCGACCATTTACCGCCGTCTCTGAAGCTTTCTTT.

In nucleotides, the CDR3 is TGTGCCAGCAGCTTGACTAGCGGGGGGGAGACCCAGTACTTC. It translates to CASSLTSGGETQYF. This chain connects TRBV7-2 to TRBJ2-5, with TRBD2 identical over 13 bases. Germline V lookup: CDR1 SGHTA, CDR2 FQGNSA. V gave up 3 bases and J gave up 5 bases; unmatched junction bases: 0. This CDR3 has 14 amino acids.

This rearrangement joins TRBV12-3 or TRBV12-4 to TRBJ2-1; D ambiguous. This CDR3 is 13 amino acids long. Trimming took 6 bases from V and 5 from J, leaving 11 bases between them. DNA for the CDR3: TGTGCCAGCAGCCCCGATTTTCACAATGAGCAGTTCTTC. The encoded protein is CASSPDFHNEQFF.

This sequence joins TRBV7-8 and TRBJ2-7; D is ambiguous. V lost 2 bases to trimming and J lost 4 bases, with 6 bases between them. This CDR3 spans 12 amino acids. Germline CDR1 is SGHVS and CDR2 is FQNEAQ. The DNA of the CDR3 is TGTGCCAGCAGCTTACCTGGATACGAGCAGTACTTC. Amino acids: CASSLPGYEQYF.

The J gene is TRBJ2-1, the V gene TRBV28; possibly TRBD2 for D (5 bases). Trimming removed 6 bases from V and 10 bases from J, with 7 bases in between. Per germline, CDR1 MDHEN and CDR2 SYDVKM. The CDR3 length is 10 residues. The CDR3 loop is CASSGVEQFF. The CDR3, as DNA: TGTGCCAGCAGCGGGGTGGAGCAGTTCTTC. The full variable domain, completed using reference TRBV28 and TRBJ2-1, is DVKVTQSSRYLVKRTGEKVFLECVQDMDHENMFWYRQDPGLGLRLIYFSYDVKMKEKGDIPEGYSVSREKKERFSLILESASTNQTSMYLCASSGVEQFFGPGTRLTVL.

V gene TRBV6-6 combines with J gene TRBJ2-7; no firm D call. From germline, CDR1 is MNHNY and CDR2 SVGAGI (reference sequence). This CDR3 contains 11 residues. The germline V and J ends were trimmed by 7 bases and 3 bases, with 7 bases remaining between them. CDR3 loop: CASNFNYEQYF. The CDR3 nucleotides are TGTGCCAGCAACTTTAACTACGAGCAGTACTTC.

The chain employs TRBV30 and TRBJ1-6; unclear D gene. The germline V gene encodes CDR1 GTSNPN and CDR2 SVGIG (reference sequence). V was cut by 4 bases and J by 8 bases, with 6 bases left in between. CDR3 length equals 11 residues. The CDR3 DNA reads TGTGCCTGGAACCGGGATTCACCCCTCCACTTT. Its translation is CAWNRDSPLHF.

The V call is TRBV10-3, the J call TRBJ2-2; D is possibly TRBD1 or TRBD2 (6 bases each). CDR3 length: 13 residues. The germline V gene encodes CDR1 ENHRY and CDR2 SYGVKD. V lost 7 bases to trimming and J lost 6 bases, with 12 bases between them. As DNA, the CDR3 is TGTGCCATCACCAACAGGGAGGCCGGGGAGCTGTTTTTT. Translation: CAITNREAGELFF.

The genes are TRBV7-6 and TRBJ2-2; D gene unclear. The CDR3 totals 14 residues. Trimming stripped 8 bases from V and 2 bases from J, with 12 bases between. CDR1 is SGHVS, CDR2 FNYEAQ, per germline. CDR3 nucleotides: TGTGCCAGCGTGACAAACCCTAACACCGGGGAGCTGTTTTTT. This encodes CASVTNPNTGELFF.

The V gene is TRBV14, the J gene TRBJ2-2, with 8 bases identical to TRBD1. The J segment lost 0 bases and the V segment lost 1 base, leaving 10 bases of the junction unmatched. Germline CDR1 and CDR2: SGHDN and FVKESK. The CDR3 is 19 amino acids. Here the CDR3 reads CASSQGQGAFRPNTGELFF. CDR3 nucleotide sequence: TGTGCCAGCAGCCAAGGGCAGGGGGCGTTTCGACCGAACACCGGGGAGCTGTTTTTT. The full variable domain, completed using reference TRBV14 and TRBJ2-2, is EAGVTQFPSHSVIEKGQTVTLRCDPISGHDNLYWYRRVMGKEIKFLLHFVKESKQDESGMPNNRFLAERTGGTYSTLKVQPAELEDSGVYFCASSQGQGAFRPNTGELFFGEGSRLTVL.

The rearrangement uses TRBV11-2 and TRBJ2-7; possibly TRBD2 for D (6 bases). The CDR3 spans 14 residues. Germline CDR1 SGHAT, CDR2 FQNNGV. The V end was cut by 3 bases, the J end by 1 base, with 10 bases between. CDR3 DNA sequence: TGTGCCAGCAGCTTCTCGGGGACTTCCTACGAGCAGTACTTC. As protein: CASSFSGTSYEQYF.

This chain links TRBV4-2 with TRBJ2-3; 12 positions agree with TRBD1. The CDR3 runs 17 residues. CDR1 LGHNA and CDR2 YNFKEQ come from the germline V gene. V lost 7 bases, J lost 4 bases, and 12 bases stayed unmatched. The CDR3 region has the DNA TGTGCCAGCACTCCTCGGGCGGGGACAGGGGGCTCAGATACGCAGTATTTT. This codes for CASTPRAGTGGSDTQYF.

This chain joins TRBV23-1 and TRBJ1-5; 8 nucleotides align to TRBD1. TRBV23-1 is an open reading frame whose function is uncertain. V trimming: 2 bases; J trimming: 3 bases; junction bases outside the gene matches: 6. The CDR3 consists of 16 residues. CDR3 in DNA: TGCGCCAGCAGTCAACCCCGACAGGGGTACAATCAGCCCCAGCATTTT. It encodes CASSQPRQGYNQPQHF.

The chain joins TRBV7-6 to TRBJ2-7; D ambiguous. CDR1 and CDR2 (germline): SGHVS, FNYEAQ. The CDR3 length is 16 residues. Between the trimmed V and J ends, which lost 5 bases and 0 bases, there was a span of 17 bases. The chain's CDR3 is CASSAQYSTSSYEQYF. CDR3 in DNA: TGTGCCAGCAGCGCCCAATACTCGACGAGCTCCTACGAGCAGTACTTC.

V and J are TRBV7-2 and TRBJ2-3, with D unresolved. CDR3 size: 16 residues. Germline lookup yields CDR1 SGHTA and CDR2 FQGNSA. The V and J ends lost 5 bases and 2 bases respectively, with 17 bases between them. This CDR3 reads CASSPRGTMITDTQYF. The CDR3 DNA reads as TGTGCCAGCAGCCCGAGAGGCACTATGATCACAGATACGCAGTATTTT.

V gene TRBV7-2 combines with J gene TRBJ1-2; TRBD1 agrees at 7 bases. The ends lost 0 bases at V and 3 bases at J; junction bases unmatched: 1. CDR1 and CDR2 from the germline V gene are SGHTA and FQGNSA. The CDR3 has 14 amino acids. The DNA of the CDR3 is TGTGCCAGCAGCTTAGCTGACAGGGACTATGGCTACACCTTC. Its translation is CASSLADRDYGYTF.

This clone was detected once. V gene TRBV28 combines with J gene TRBJ2-2; D may be TRBD2 (5 bases). Germline assignment: CDR1 MDHEN and CDR2 SYDVKM. CDR3 length: 18 residues. With 6 bases removed from V and 6 bases from J, the gap between germline ends came to 26 bases. The CDR3 region is CASRPQGFLAAHPGELFF. DNA of the CDR3: TGTGCCAGCAGGCCCCAAGGATTCCTAGCTGCCCACCCCGGGGAGCTGTTTTTT.

About this clone itself: The sample contains more than one DNA sequence encoding this CDR3. The genes are TRBV5-5 and TRBJ1-2; 7 nucleotides line up with TRBD1. J gave up 4 bases and V 0 bases, and 3 bases lay outside the gene matches. CDR1 and CDR2 (germline): SGHKS, YYEKEE (reference sequence). CDR3 length: 14 amino acids. The CDR3 DNA is TGTGCCAGCAGCTTGGAACAGGGGTCCTATGGCTACACCTTC. As protein: CASSLEQGSYGYTF.